Each of the 23 T cell receptor beta chains below was sequenced from the same sample in a study of beta chain features in type 1 diabetes. Findings of the study overall: TCRB CDR3s were moderately but significantly shorter in Type 1 diabetes patients in all four CD4+ subsets.

No antigen is known for these receptors. The authors reverse transcribed all of the isolated RNA, so sequencing captured expressed TCRB transcripts. The assay was immunoSEQ multiplex PCR, and TCRdb's table has in-frame clones only and misses some. The data show 300,000 to 450,000 clones, approximately 12% seen once. The material sequenced was naive CD4+ T cells from blood. These receptors all stem from a woman aged 18 to 35 with type 1 diabetes.

As concerns this clone: This sample includes further DNA sequences coding for the same CDR3. This chain joins TRBV7-2 and TRBJ2-6; 7 positions agree with TRBD2. The CDR3 length is 15 residues. Germline V gene data show CDR1 as SGHTA and CDR2 as FQGNSA. V dropped 11 bases and J dropped 2; count of bases not matched to a gene: 9. The CDR3 protein is CASSLGGAGANVLTF. The CDR3 coding sequence is TGTGCCTCTAGCTTGGGAGGGGCTGGGGCCAACGTCCTGACTTTC. Full variable domain (missing parts from reference TRBV7-2 and TRBJ2-6): GAGVSQSPSNKVTEKGKDVELRCDPISGHTALYWYRQSLGQGLEFLIYFQGNSAPDKSGLPSDRFSAERTGGSVSTLTIQRTQQEDSAVYLCASSLGGAGANVLTFGAGSRLTVL.

V gene TRBV7-9 combines with J gene TRBJ2-5, with 8 bases lining up with TRBD1. The J segment lost 3 bases and the V segment lost 3 bases, leaving 6 bases of the junction unmatched. This CDR3 has 15 residues. Germline CDR1 is SEHNR and CDR2 is FQNEAQ (reference sequence). CDR3 residues: CASSFPPGGEETQYF. The CDR3 bases are TGTGCCAGCAGCTTCCCCCCAGGGGGCGAAGAGACCCAGTACTTC.

This clone was seen a few times. Other DNA sequences in the same sample also yield this CDR3. The rearrangement joins TRBV28 to TRBJ2-7; the D is unclear. This CDR3 region has 11 residues. V was pared by 3 bases and J by 3 bases, with 3 bases between. In germline, CDR1 is MDHEN, CDR2 SYDVKM. CDR3 residues: CASSFYYEQYF. The CDR3 DNA follows: TGTGCCAGCAGTTTCTACTACGAGCAGTACTTC.

This clone was detected a few times. The chain uses TRBV19 and TRBJ2-2; D is unclear. Looked up from germline, CDR1 is LNHDA and CDR2 is SQIVND (reference sequence). The CDR3 is 14 amino acids. Trimming pared 5 bases from V and 1 base from J, leaving 8 bases between. The CDR3 nucleotides read TGTGCCAGTAGTTCGAGGCGGAACACCGGGGAGCTGTTTTTT. Encoded protein: CASSSRRNTGELFF.

This rearrangement joins TRBV30 to TRBJ1-5; maybe TRBD1 (5 bases). V lost 3 bases, J lost 3 bases, and 9 bases lay in between. The CDR3 covers 13 residues. Germline V gene sequence: CDR1 GTSNPN, CDR2 SVGIG (reference sequence). DNA for the CDR3: TGTGCCTGGAGCACGGGGGACAATCAGCCCCAGCATTTT. Translated, it gives CAWSTGDNQPQHF. The variable domain in full, completed from reference TRBV30 and TRBJ1-5, reads SQTIHQWPATLVQPVGSPLSLECTVEGTSNPNLYWYRQAAGRGLQLLFYSVGIGQISSEVPQNLSASRPQDRQFILSSKKLLLSDSGFYLCAWSTGDNQPQHFGDGTRLSIL.

The chain couples TRBV9 to TRBJ2-1; D gene ambiguous. CDR1 SGDLS and CDR2 YYNGEE come from the germline V gene. CDR3 length equals 14 residues. Trimming left V 2 bases short and J 2 bases short, with 8 bases between. The CDR3 spells CASSVAGTYNEQFF. The CDR3 DNA reads as TGTGCCAGCAGCGTGGCAGGAACCTACAATGAGCAGTTCTTC.

This sequence joins TRBV4-3 and TRBJ1-2, with D perhaps matching TRBD1 (6 bases). The V end was cut by 0 bases, the J end by 0 bases, with 8 bases between. This CDR3 spans 15 amino acids. CDR1 and CDR2 (germline): LGHNA, YSLEER. The CDR3 region is CASSQDRGSNYGYTF. In DNA form, the CDR3 reads TGCGCCAGCAGCCAAGACAGGGGATCTAACTATGGCTACACCTTC.

The V and J genes are TRBV9 and TRBJ2-3, with TRBD2 identical over 14 bases. The junction had 5 bases not matched to a gene; V was cut back by 0 bases and J by 5 bases. This CDR3 spans 17 amino acids. Germline CDR1 and CDR2: SGDLS and YYNGEE. This chain's CDR3 is CASSVEPTSGRGDTQYF. The CDR3 bases are TGTGCCAGCAGCGTAGAGCCGACTAGCGGGAGGGGAGATACGCAGTATTTT.

The chain has TRBV4-1 and TRBJ1-1; 7 positions agree with TRBD1. V lost 8 bases and J lost 1; bases outside the gene matches: 7. Germline CDR1 MGHRA, CDR2 YSYEKL. CDR3 length: 14 amino acids. The CDR3 DNA sequence: TGCGCCAGCCGGACCGGGACAGCGAACACTGAAGCTTTCTTT. This encodes CASRTGTANTEAFF.

This clone was found a few times. The chain employs TRBV28 and TRBJ1-1; no clear D gene. Trimming shortened V by 1 base and J by 1 base, and 10 bases separated the two germline ends. This CDR3 region has 15 residues. The germline CDR1 and CDR2 sequences are MDHEN and SYDVKM. CDR3 residues: CASSLSAGANTEAFF. CDR3 bases: TGTGCCAGCAGTTTATCAGCGGGTGCGAACACTGAAGCTTTCTTT.

This chain joins TRBV6-6 and TRBJ2-3; tentative D call: TRBD2 (6 bases). V lost 2 bases to trimming and J lost 5 bases, with 11 bases between them. Germline assignment: CDR1 MNHNY and CDR2 SVGAGI (reference sequence). The CDR3 runs to 14 residues. The CDR3 DNA reads TGTGCCAGCAGTTACGCGGGGACTGAAGATACGCAGTATTTT. Translated, it gives CASSYAGTEDTQYF.

The chain couples TRBV18 to TRBJ1-1; D unclear. V lost 3 bases to trimming and J lost 0 bases, with 11 bases between them. CDR3 length equals 15 residues. The germline V gene has CDR1 KGHSH and CDR2 LQKENI. The CDR3 region is CASSPEDGMNTEAFF. CDR3 nucleotide sequence: TGTGCCAGCTCACCGGAGGACGGTATGAACACTGAAGCTTTCTTT.

This clone came up a few times. The chain carries TRBV5-6 and TRBJ2-7; perhaps TRBD1 as D (5 bases). Trimming removed 2 bases from V and 1 base from J, with 13 bases in between. Per germline, CDR1 SGHDT and CDR2 YYEEEE. CDR3 length: 15 residues. The CDR3 DNA reads as TGTGCCAGCAGCTTTACAGGATGGGGTTCCTACGAGCAGTACTTC. Protein sequence: CASSFTGWGSYEQYF. The whole variable domain, filled in from reference TRBV5-6 and TRBJ2-7, reads DAGVTQSPTHLIKTRGQQVTLRCSPKSGHDTVSWYQQALGQGPQFIFQYYEEEERQRGNFPDRFSGHQFPNYSSELNVNALLLGDSALYLCASSFTGWGSYEQYFGPGTRLTVT.

This clone turned up a few times. The rearrangement uses TRBV2 and TRBJ2-3, with a possible D match to TRBD1 (6 bases). The CDR3 consists of 12 residues. Germline V CDR1 and CDR2: SNHLY, FYNNEI. V dropped 8 bases and J dropped 2 bases, with 8 bases sitting between them. The CDR3 coding sequence is TGTGCCAGCCGGACAGACACAGATACGCAGTATTTT. Translated, it gives CASRTDTDTQYF. Supplemented by reference TRBV2 and TRBJ2-3, the full variable domain reads EPEVTQTPSHQVTQMGQEVILRCVPISNHLYFYWYRQILGQKVEFLVSFYNNEISEKSEIFDDQFSVERPDGSNFTLKIRSTKLEDSAMYFCASRTDTDTQYFGPGTRLTVL.

The chain has TRBV28 and TRBJ1-3; D gene uncertain. The V gene lost 5 bases and the J gene lost 0 bases, with 14 bases spanning the gap. Germline values: CDR1 MDHEN, CDR2 SYDVKM. The CDR3 has 16 residues. For the CDR3, the DNA is TGTGCCAGCAGTCCCCCTTCAGCGAGCTCTGGAAACACCATATATTTT. Translated: CASSPPSASSGNTIYF.

This clone turned up a few times. The chain joins TRBV28 to TRBJ2-1, with D possibly TRBD2 on 6 matching bases. The ends were cut back, 6 bases at V and 0 bases at J, with 12 bases in the middle. The CDR3 consists of 15 residues. The germline CDR1 and CDR2 sequences are MDHEN and SYDVKM. The CDR3 region has the DNA TGTGCCAGCAGACCGGGACTGAGCTCCTACAATGAGCAGTTCTTC. Amino acid sequence: CASRPGLSSYNEQFF.

This clone was counted a few times. The CDR3 sequence: CASSYSPRINEQFF. The CDR3 DNA reads as TGTGCCAGCAGTTACTCTCCGAGGATCAATGAGCAGTTCTTC. The V gene is TRBV6-5, the J gene TRBJ2-1; no clear D. This CDR3 is built from 14 residues. Germline V CDR1 and CDR2: MNHEY, SVGAGI. Trimming removed 0 bases at V and 6 bases at J, with 9 bases between.

The rearrangement links TRBV5-6 to TRBJ1-3; tentative D call: TRBD1 (5 bases). Trimming took 5 bases from V and 1 from J, leaving 13 bases between them. The length of the CDR3 is 15 residues. CDR1 is SGHDT and CDR2 is YYEEEE in the germline V gene. CDR3 nucleotides: TGTGCCAGCAGGGCCAGGGCGGTTTCTGGAAACACCATATATTTT. Translating gives CASRARAVSGNTIYF.

The genes are TRBV25-1 and TRBJ2-2; 13 nucleotides agree with TRBD2. The CDR3 runs 17 residues. The junction had 9 bases not matched to a gene; V was cut back by 6 bases and J by 5 bases. The germline V gene encodes CDR1 MGHDK and CDR2 SYGVNS. CDR3: CASSNPGTSGETGELFF. The CDR3 DNA sequence: TGTGCCAGCAGCAACCCCGGGACTAGCGGGGAGACCGGGGAGCTGTTTTTT.

This sequence joins TRBV5-1 and TRBJ2-3; no clear D. Germline V CDR1 and CDR2: SGHRS, YFSETQ. V gave up 5 bases and J gave up 1 base, with 17 bases separating them. CDR3 size: 16 residues. Here the CDR3 DNA reads TGCGCCAGCAGTCCGCACAAGATGATGGGCACAGATACGCAGTATTTT. Protein product: CASSPHKMMGTDTQYF.

The rearrangement joins TRBV14 to TRBJ1-1; 8 bases line up with TRBD1. The germline V gene encodes CDR1 SGHDN and CDR2 FVKESK. This CDR3 has 14 residues. V dropped 7 bases and J dropped 5; count of bases not matched to a gene: 9. CDR3 bases: TGTGCCAGCACTCTCACCAGGGGGCTAACTGAAGCTTTCTTT. This codes for CASTLTRGLTEAFF.

The V gene is TRBV30, the J gene TRBJ2-1, with 9 bases that match TRBD1. V lost 5 bases to trimming and J lost 7 bases; unmatched junction nucleotides: 6. The V gene's germline CDR1 is GTSNPN and CDR2 SVGIG (reference sequence). The CDR3 is made up of 13 amino acids. CDR3 protein: CAWGRTGDNEQFF. The CDR3 region has the DNA TGTGCCTGGGGTCGGACAGGGGATAATGAGCAGTTCTTC.

The V gene is TRBV10-3, the J gene TRBJ2-5, with 8 bases that match TRBD1. The CDR3 is 12 residues long. With V trimmed by 4 bases and J by 5 bases, 0 bases remained unmatched. Germline assignment: CDR1 ENHRY and CDR2 SYGVKD. In DNA form, the CDR3 reads TGTGCCATCAGTGGGACAGGGGAGACCCAGTACTTC. Translating it yields CAISGTGETQYF.